The clone carrying this T cell receptor beta chain has a single count. What it recognizes is unknown. The data were taken from a study of cytomegalovirus exposure and HLA in healthy donors. Study at large: Tens of millions of unique TCRs from HLA-typed donors were held in an early release of data.

CDR3 length: 15 amino acids. V was pared by 7 bases and J by 4 bases, with 10 bases of the junction left unmatched. The germline V gene encodes CDR1 LGHNT and CDR2 FRNRAP. Study findings and constraints: Previously analyzed data showed that most TCR beta V segments were productive at a frequency of about 87% or about 30%.

The PCR was carried out with 60 Vbeta primers and 13 Jbeta primers. Using immunoSEQ multiplex PCR, the repertoire was profiled, and TCRdb retains in-frame clones only, with some absent. The data show about 200,000 clones, roughly four fifths seen once. The receptor was derived from a man between 25 and 39 years old in good health and CMV-seronegative. This chain connects TRBV12-5 to TRBJ2-3; 8 nucleotides line up with TRBD2. What was sequenced was PBMCs. The CDR3 region has the DNA TGTGCTAGTGCCCTGGGTGCGGGAGGCCCAGATACGCAGTATTTT. Amino acids: CASALGAGGPDTQYF. Supplemented by reference TRBV12-5 and TRBJ2-3, the full variable domain reads DARVTQTPRHKVTEMGQEVTMRCQPILGHNTVFWYRQTMMQGLELLAYFRNRAPLDDSGMPKDRFSAEMPDATLATLKIQPSEPRDSAVYFCASALGAGGPDTQYFGPGTRLTVL.